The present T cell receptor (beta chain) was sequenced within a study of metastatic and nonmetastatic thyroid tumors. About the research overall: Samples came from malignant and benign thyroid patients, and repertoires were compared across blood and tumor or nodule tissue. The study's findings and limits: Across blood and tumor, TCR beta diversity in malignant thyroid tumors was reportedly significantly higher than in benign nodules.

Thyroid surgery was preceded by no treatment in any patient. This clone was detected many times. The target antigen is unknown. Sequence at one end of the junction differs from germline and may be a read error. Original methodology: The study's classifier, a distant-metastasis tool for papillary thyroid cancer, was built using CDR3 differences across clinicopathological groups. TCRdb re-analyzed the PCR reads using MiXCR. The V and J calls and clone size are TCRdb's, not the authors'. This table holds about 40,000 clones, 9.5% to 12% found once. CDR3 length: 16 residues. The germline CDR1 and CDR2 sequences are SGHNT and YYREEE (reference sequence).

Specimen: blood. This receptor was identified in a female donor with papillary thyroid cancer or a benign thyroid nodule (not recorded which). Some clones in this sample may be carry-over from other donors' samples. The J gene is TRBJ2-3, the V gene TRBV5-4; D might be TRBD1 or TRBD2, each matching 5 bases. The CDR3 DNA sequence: TGTGCCAGCAGTTTGGGACCAATGGCTGTCACAGATACGCAGTATTTT. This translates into CASSLGPMAVTDTQYF.